Below, 9 T cell receptor beta chains from the same sample are listed, as sequenced in a study of CXCR3-negative and CXCR3-positive naive CD8 T cells. It was by 5' RACE with UMI labels that the TRB cDNA libraries were prepared. TCRdb reprocessed the 5' RACE reads and stores each CDR3 protein as one record, lacking DNA. The sample's table shows approximately 70,000 distinct CDR3 sequences. Sequenced: naive CXCR3- CD8+ T cells from blood. Subset here: CD45RO-CCR7+CD27+CD95- naive CD8+ T cells lacking CXCR3 (TNR3-). Receptors originate from a human donor in good health. Some clones in this sample may be carry-over from other donors' samples.

V is TRBV3-1 and J is TRBJ1-3; without DNA, the TCRdb call of TRBD1 cannot be checked. The length of the CDR3 is 14 residues. CDR1 is LGHDT and CDR2 is YNNKEL in the germline V gene (reference sequence). CDR3 in amino acids: CASSPPDSRDTIYF.

V usage is TRBV3-1 and J usage is TRBJ2-1; TCRdb outputs TRBD2, but without DNA this stays unchecked. The CDR3 loop spans 18 amino acids. Germline V gene sequence: CDR1 LGHDT, CDR2 YNNKEL (reference sequence). The CDR3 region is CASSQEVIWTSGSYEQFF.

The rearrangement links TRBV6-5 to TRBJ2-2; there is no DNA to check the TCRdb D call of TRBD1. This CDR3 is built from 17 residues. Germline loops: CDR1 MNHEY, CDR2 SVGAGI. CDR3 amino acids: CASSSLFGTPNTGELFF.

The V and J genes are TRBV12-3 or TRBV12-4 and TRBJ1-1. This CDR3 region has 13 residues. This CDR3 reads CASSPILNTEAFF.

The chain joins TRBV12-3 or TRBV12-4 to TRBJ2-5. The CDR3 has 15 residues. The CDR3 here is CASSPETPFEETQYF.

The chain joins TRBV29-1 to TRBJ2-7; TCRdb returns TRBD2, unconfirmable since there is no DNA. This CDR3 comprises 13 residues. The germline gives CDR1 SQVTM, CDR2 ANQGSEA. The CDR3 loop reads CSVEAAGNYEQYF.

This chain joins TRBV7-9 and TRBJ2-1; TCRdb's assignment of TRBD1 cannot be checked, as there is no DNA. Germline values: CDR1 SEHNR, CDR2 FQNEAQ (reference sequence). This CDR3 contains 15 residues. The CDR3 spells CASSYIVGTGDEQFF.

The rearrangement links TRBV5-6 to TRBJ2-7; TCRdb picks TRBD1, but there is no DNA to check that call. The length of the CDR3 is 14 residues. Germline V gene data show CDR1 as SGHDT and CDR2 as YYEEEE. CDR3: CASTGQGLAYEQYF.

This chain links TRBV14 with TRBJ2-1. From germline, CDR1 is SGHDN and CDR2 FVKESK. The CDR3 has 16 residues. This CDR3 is CASSQDSASSYNEQFF.